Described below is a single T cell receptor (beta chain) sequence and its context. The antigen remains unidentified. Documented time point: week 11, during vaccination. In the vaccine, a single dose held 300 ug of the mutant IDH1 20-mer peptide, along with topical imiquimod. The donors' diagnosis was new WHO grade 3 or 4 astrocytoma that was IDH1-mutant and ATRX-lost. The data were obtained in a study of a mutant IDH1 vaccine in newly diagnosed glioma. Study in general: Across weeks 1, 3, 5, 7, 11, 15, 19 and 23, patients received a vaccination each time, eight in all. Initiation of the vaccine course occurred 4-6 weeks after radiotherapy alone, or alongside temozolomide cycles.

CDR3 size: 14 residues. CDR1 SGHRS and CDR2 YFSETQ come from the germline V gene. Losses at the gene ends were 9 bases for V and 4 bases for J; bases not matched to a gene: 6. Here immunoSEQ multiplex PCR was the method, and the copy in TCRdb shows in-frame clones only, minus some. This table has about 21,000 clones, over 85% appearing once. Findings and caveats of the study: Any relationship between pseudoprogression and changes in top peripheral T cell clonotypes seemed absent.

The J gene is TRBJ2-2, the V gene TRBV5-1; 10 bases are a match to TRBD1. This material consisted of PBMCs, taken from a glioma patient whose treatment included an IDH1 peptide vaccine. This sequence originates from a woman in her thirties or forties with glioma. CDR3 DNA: TGCGCCACCGCAGGACAGGGGGGCACCGGGGAGCTGTTTTTT. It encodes CATAGQGGTGELFF.